The entry that follows covers one T cell receptor (beta chain) sequence. Its cognate antigen has yet to be identified. No much larger clonotype is one base removed from it; base qualities were not supplied. This specimen comes from a study of blood T cell repertoires in COVID-19 (dated by TCRdb to the early 2020s). Context from the whole study: Samples covering the acute and convalescent phases of COVID-19 were provided by collaborators in the United States, Italy and Spain. The material from the prospective study consisted of cDNA or gDNA derived from T cells, B-cell-depleted T cells, or PBMCs. Subjects who had been exposed to COVID-19, were actively infected with it, or had recovered from it provided the deeply sampled blood TCRbeta repertoires that made up the dataset. The repertoires were released in a freely available public database meant as a resource for research on the immune response to SARS-CoV-2. The samples were drawn from the first 160 participants of the ongoing ImmuneRACE study and from some 1,300 subjects provided by 6 global collaborators. Nearly every sample came with metadata listing a de-identified subject ID, COVID-19 status, age in years and sex. Where HLA class I and class II types were available, the types were taken from metadata supplied by the sample provider, not from assay-based typing. Summary of the overall study and its limitations: The quantity of clinical and demographic metadata differed by source and by participant and was supplied without curation.

TCRbeta CDR3 regions were amplified from genomic DNA by means of the immunoSEQ Assay, a bias-controlled multiplex PCR. As for the authors' bioinformatics: The number of nucleated cells in each sample was estimated by amplification of reference gene primers within the assay. To quantify the absolute abundance of each unique TCRbeta CDR3 rearrangement, sequence reads were collapsed and filtered. For each sample, productive Simpson clonality was calculated by taking the square root of Simpson's diversity index across productive rearrangements. What TCRdb holds here is the immuneACCESS table cut down to in-frame rearrangements. Part of the clones is not present; checked against another copy, under half of the missing clones reflect an unresolved V gene, and the others are unexplained. D and trimming were read from the DNA, whereas the V and J calls and clone size are those reported in that table. The sample table contains some 78,000 clones; only one count was recorded for 86% of them. The top ten hold 4.5% to 6% of the sample.

According to the germline V gene (reference sequence), CDR1 reads DFQATT and CDR2 reads SNEGSKA. The junction shows trimming of 6 bases on V and 3 bases on J, and the gene matches do not reach 8 bases of it. From its cysteine to its phenylalanine, the CDR3 spans 16 amino acids. Here the CDR3 DNA is all that survives: 48 bases in frame from base 1. Whole blood was collected in K2EDTA tubes by collaborating institutions according to the institutions' own protocols. Collaborator samples were shipped for TCRbeta analysis as frozen whole blood, isolated PBMCs, or DNA extracted from either sample type. Recombination linked TRBV20-1 to TRBJ2-3; 14 bases in the junction line up with TRBD2. The sequencing sample was made of peripheral blood. The origin of this receptor is a man aged 50 or older with active or convalescent COVID-19. The CDR3 amino acid sequence is: CSASPTSGGGTDTQYF. The DNA is TGCAGTGCGAGTCCGACTAGCGGGGGGGGGACAGATACGCAGTATTTT.